Each of the 18 T cell receptor beta chains below was sequenced from the same sample in a study of regulatory T cells in long-lasting Graves disease. Construction of TCR beta libraries relied on iRepertoire HTBI primers and on Arm-PCR targeting CDR3 regions. TCRdb reprocessed the multiplex PCR reads via MiXCR and lists one record per CDR3 protein. The table records roughly 450,000 distinct CDR3 sequences, less than 25% of them present only once. This sample's time point: persistent/refractory GD, antithyroid drugs over 5 years with positive TRAb. RNA extracted from PBMCs served as the sequencing template. The sequences come from peripheral blood mononuclear cells (PBMCs), collected when the disease was refractory, from a patient treated with antithyroid drugs. Receptor source: a female donor with Graves disease.

In this sample, this clonotype turned up a few times. This chain links TRBV7-9 with TRBJ2-5; D is uncertain. V was pared by 4 bases and J by 1 base, with 13 bases between. The CDR3 has 15 amino acids. Germline V gene data show CDR1 as SEHNR and CDR2 as FQNEAQ (reference sequence). The DNA of the CDR3 is TGTGCCAGCAGCTATCTAGGAACAATCCAAGAGACCCAGTACTTC. Translation gives CASSYLGTIQETQYF.

This clonotype was seen ten or more times. The V and J genes are TRBV6-1 and TRBJ2-7; 9 bases match TRBD2. The CDR3 totals 13 residues. CDR1 and CDR2 from the germline V gene are MNHNS and SASEGT. J was trimmed by 6 bases and V by 9 bases; bases with no gene match: 9. Here the CDR3 reads CASQGGRAGEQYF. CDR3 bases: TGTGCCAGTCAGGGCGGGAGGGCCGGCGAGCAGTACTTC.

This clonotype turned up a few times. This chain joins TRBV28 and TRBJ2-7; D is uncertain. The germline V and J ends were trimmed by 5 bases and 0 bases, with 14 bases remaining between them. The CDR3 runs to 15 residues. CDR1 and CDR2 (germline): MDHEN, SYDVKM. The CDR3 reads CASSLSRESSYEQYF. The CDR3 DNA reads as TGTGCCAGCAGTCTTTCTAGGGAAAGCTCCTACGAGCAGTACTTC.

This clonotype was observed at least ten times. The chain links TRBV7-8 to TRBJ2-5; 12 nucleotides line up with TRBD2. Trimming cost V 5 bases and J 9 bases; bases outside gene matches: 10. There are 15 residues in the CDR3. In germline, CDR1 is SGHVS, CDR2 FQNEAQ. For the CDR3, the DNA is TGTGCCAGCAGCCTTGGACTAGCGGGGACCGGGGCCCAGTACTTC. Encoded protein: CASSLGLAGTGAQYF.

This clonotype was observed a few times. The genes are TRBV5-1 and TRBJ1-1; possibly TRBD1 for D (6 bases). Trimming took off 4 bases at V and 7 bases at J, with 17 bases between the two ends. Germline V gene data show CDR1 as SGHRS and CDR2 as YFSETQ. The CDR3 covers 14 residues. Here the CDR3 DNA reads TGCGCCAGCAGCGGACCTGGGACACAGAGTGAAGCTTTCTTT. It codes for CASSGPGTQSEAFF.

This clonotype was seen more than once but under ten times. V and J are TRBV7-9 and TRBJ1-1; D call uncertain. The CDR3 contains 15 residues. Germline CDR1 is SEHNR and CDR2 is FQNEAQ (reference sequence). V lost 0 bases and J lost 4, with 12 bases in between. CDR3 in DNA: TGTGCCAGCAGCTTAGCGCTACCCTCAGGCACTGAAGCTTTCTTT. It specifies CASSLALPSGTEAFF. Full variable domain (remainder filled in from reference TRBV7-9 and TRBJ1-1): DTGVSQNPRHKITKRGQNVTFRCDPISEHNRLYWYRQTLGQGPEFLTYFQNEAQLEKSRLLSDRFSAERPKGSFSTLEIQRTEQGDSAMYLCASSLALPSGTEAFFGQGTRLTVV.

This chain links TRBV7-9 with TRBJ2-7, with unresolved D. CDR1 SEHNR and CDR2 FQNEAQ come from the germline V gene (reference sequence). This CDR3 region has 17 residues. The V end lost 6 bases, the J end lost 1 base, and 22 bases lay between the germline ends. The CDR3 DNA is TGTGCCAGCAGTTTAAGTAGAGACGGCCCTTCATCCTACGAGCAGTACTTC. Its translation is CASSLSRDGPSSYEQYF. The variable domain in full, completed from reference TRBV7-9 and TRBJ2-7, reads DTGVSQNPRHKITKRGQNVTFRCDPISEHNRLYWYRQTLGQGPEFLTYFQNEAQLEKSRLLSDRFSAERPKGSFSTLEIQRTEQGDSAMYLCASSLSRDGPSSYEQYFGPGTRLTVT.

The table lists this clonotype with a few counts. V and J are TRBV11-2 and TRBJ2-7, with TRBD1 matching over 10 bases. Germline V gene lookup returns CDR1 SGHAT and CDR2 FQNNGV. V lost 8 bases, J lost 3 bases, and 16 bases stayed unmatched. The CDR3 sequence is 17 residues long. Here the CDR3 DNA reads TGTGCCAGCTCACCTCCTCCATTCGGACAGGGGGACTACGAGCAGTACTTC. Protein product: CASSPPPFGQGDYEQYF.

This clonotype has a count of ten or more. The J gene is TRBJ2-7, the V gene TRBV28; D is tentatively TRBD1 or TRBD2 (6 bases each). The V end lost 6 bases, the J end lost 0 bases, and 15 bases lay between the germline ends. Germline loops: CDR1 MDHEN, CDR2 SYDVKM. CDR3 length: 15 residues. The CDR3 DNA sequence: TGTGCCAGCAGCTCCGGGGGCCTTGGCTCCTACGAGCAGTACTTC. It yields the protein CASSSGGLGSYEQYF.

This clonotype was observed many times. The chain recombines TRBV2 with TRBJ2-2; D remains unclear. V shed 0 bases and J shed 3 bases, with 5 bases lying between them. Looked up from germline, CDR1 is SNHLY and CDR2 is FYNNEI. The CDR3 contains 14 residues. For the CDR3, the DNA is TGTGCCAGCAGTGAAGCGCGATACACCGGGGAGCTGTTTTTT. This encodes CASSEARYTGELFF.

This clonotype was detected only a few times. The chain uses TRBV19 and TRBJ1-5; TRBD1 matches at 12 bases. Unmatched junction bases numbered 3, after V lost 6 bases and J lost 6 bases. CDR1 and CDR2 from the germline V gene are LNHDA and SQIVND (reference sequence). This CDR3 is built from 14 residues. Here the CDR3 reads CASRGQGAIQPQHF. For the CDR3, the DNA is TGTGCCAGTAGGGGACAGGGGGCGATTCAGCCCCAGCATTTT.

This clonotype has at least ten counts. The V call is TRBV7-2, the J call TRBJ2-7; D uncertain. V lost 4 bases and J 6 bases, leaving 10 bases between the germline ends. The CDR3 runs 12 residues. Germline loops: CDR1 SGHTA, CDR2 FQGNSA. The CDR3 DNA follows: TGTGCCAGCAGCTCCGACCGCCTCGAGCAGTACTTC. Translation: CASSSDRLEQYF.

This chain connects TRBV5-1 to TRBJ1-2; no firm D call. Germline assignment: CDR1 SGHRS and CDR2 YFSETQ. With 2 bases removed from V and 5 bases from J, the gap between germline ends came to 13 bases. The CDR3 is 14 amino acids. In DNA form, the CDR3 reads TGCGCCAGCAGCTTTGACCCGACGGGGTATGGCTACACCTTC. It codes for CASSFDPTGYGYTF.

In its sample, this clonotype was seen a few times. This rearrangement joins TRBV19 to TRBJ1-2; weak D call: TRBD1 (5 bases). V was shortened by 7 bases and J by 7 bases, with 16 bases between the two germline ends. The CDR3 runs 13 residues. Germline V gives CDR1 LNHDA, CDR2 SQIVND (reference sequence). CDR3 protein: CASNPGRPFGYTF. The CDR3 DNA sequence: TGTGCCAGTAACCCGGGACGCCCATTTGGCTACACCTTC.

This clonotype has a count of ten or more. The chain links TRBV28 to TRBJ2-5; no reliable D call. CDR1 is MDHEN and CDR2 is SYDVKM in the germline V gene. The germline V and J ends were trimmed by 6 bases and 5 bases, with 19 bases remaining between them. This CDR3 region has 15 residues. This CDR3 reads CASSRTRSGMETQYF. In DNA form, the CDR3 reads TGTGCCAGCAGCCGCACCCGCAGTGGCATGGAGACCCAGTACTTC.

At least ten counts were recorded for this clonotype. The CDR3 is CASSPTGKTQYF. CDR3 in DNA: TGTGCCAGCAGCCCAACTGGAAAGACCCAGTACTTC. J is TRBJ2-5 and V is TRBV6-1; no clear D. The CDR3 length is 12 residues. Germline loops: CDR1 MNHNS, CDR2 SASEGT. Trimming left V 6 bases short and J 6 bases short, with 11 bases between.

The chain uses TRBV7-2 and TRBJ2-2; D possibly corresponds to TRBD1 (5 bases). This CDR3 comprises 15 residues. The V gene's germline CDR1 is SGHTA and CDR2 FQGNSA. V gave up 5 bases and J gave up 3 bases, with 13 bases separating them. DNA for the CDR3: TGTGCCAGCAGCCTAAGACAGATTGACACCGGGGAGCTGTTTTTT. Protein: CASSLRQIDTGELFF.

The chain recombines TRBV6-2 or TRBV6-3 with TRBJ1-1; D remains ambiguous. The V gene's germline CDR1 is MNHEY and CDR2 SVGEGT. CDR3 size: 15 residues. Trimming left V 0 bases short and J 4 bases short, with 12 bases between. CDR3 in DNA: TGTGCCAGCAGTTACTCGATAGGAAGGACCACTGAAGCTTTCTTT. This codes for CASSYSIGRTTEAFF.